The 23 T cell receptor beta chains below come from one sample, sequenced in a study of regulatory T cells in long-lasting Graves disease. Relying on iRepertoire HTBI primers and Arm-PCR of CDR3 regions, the team built TCR beta libraries. TCRdb called the multiplex PCR reads again in MiXCR, with one record for every CDR3 protein. The sample shows approximately 440,000 distinct CDR3 sequences, around 16% of them seen only once. The time point here: newly diagnosed GD, antithyroid drugs for less than 3 months. Generation of the TCR library employed RNA extracted from PBMCs. In addition, the sample was reused for a study of T cells in Graves' hyperthyroidism and ophthalmopathy.

This specimen consisted of peripheral blood mononuclear cells (PBMCs), obtained at new diagnosis, from a patient treated with antithyroid drugs. The receptor set was obtained from a man in his forties with Graves disease.

The sample holds a few counts of this clonotype. V usage is TRBV19 and J usage is TRBJ2-7; D remains unclear. Trimming pared 5 bases from V and 5 bases from J, leaving 16 bases between. Germline V lookup: CDR1 LNHDA, CDR2 SQIVND (reference sequence). This CDR3 has 14 amino acids. CDR3: CASSPDGLDHEQYF. The DNA for the CDR3 is TGTGCCAGTAGTCCGGACGGGTTGGACCACGAGCAGTACTTC.

CDR3 residues: CASSISGSGANVLTF. DNA for the CDR3: TGTGCCAGTAGTATCTCAGGGTCTGGGGCCAACGTCCTGACTTTC. The rearrangement links TRBV19 to TRBJ2-6; a possible D gene is TRBD1 (5 bases). The germline V and J ends were trimmed by 3 bases and 1 base, with 7 bases remaining between them. The germline CDR1 and CDR2 sequences are LNHDA and SQIVND (reference sequence). The CDR3 runs to 15 residues.

V gene TRBV7-9 combines with J gene TRBJ2-3; TRBD2 matches at 12 bases. This CDR3 region has 17 residues. V was pared by 6 bases and J by 2 bases, with 9 bases of the junction left unmatched. CDR1 is SEHNR and CDR2 is FQNEAQ in the germline V gene (reference sequence). Here the CDR3 reads CASRGMTSGRLTDTQYF. In DNA, the CDR3 is TGTGCCAGCAGGGGGATGACTAGCGGGAGACTCACAGATACGCAGTATTTT.

This rearrangement joins TRBV5-4 to TRBJ2-1, with no clear D. The germline V gene encodes CDR1 SGHNT and CDR2 YYREEE (reference sequence). This CDR3 is 14 amino acids long. The V and J ends lost 5 bases and 2 bases respectively, with 11 bases between them. CDR3 residues: CASSPQNTYNEQFF. Here the CDR3 DNA reads TGTGCCAGCAGTCCCCAGAATACCTACAATGAGCAGTTCTTC.

This clonotype was detected ten times or more. This sequence joins TRBV30 and TRBJ1-1; D is unresolved. Germline lookup yields CDR1 GTSNPN and CDR2 SVGIG (reference sequence). V lost 4 bases and J 0 bases, leaving 15 bases between the germline ends. The CDR3 has 15 residues. The CDR3 nucleotides read TGTGCCTGGACCCCCAACGAGTACATGAACACTGAAGCTTTCTTT. It translates to CAWTPNEYMNTEAFF.

This clonotype has more than one count but fewer than ten. This chain links TRBV20-1 with TRBJ2-7, with D hard to call. CDR1 and CDR2 from the germline V gene are DFQATT and SNEGSKA (reference sequence). V shed 5 bases and J shed 3 bases, with 17 bases lying between them. The CDR3 is 14 amino acids. DNA for the CDR3: TGCAGTGCTCGTGAGGTGATACCGCACTACGAGCAGTACTTC. Translating it yields CSAREVIPHYEQYF.

This clonotype was seen repeatedly, ten times or more. The rearrangement uses TRBV7-9 and TRBJ2-1, with D perhaps TRBD1 (6 bases). The CDR3 totals 16 residues. CDR1 SEHNR and CDR2 FQNEAQ come from the germline V gene (reference sequence). The V and J ends lost 1 base and 1 base respectively, with 11 bases between them. CDR3 in DNA: TGTGCCAGCAGCTTAGTTGGGGGCGCATCCTACAATGAGCAGTTCTTC. It translates to CASSLVGGASYNEQFF.

This clonotype was seen many times. The chain uses TRBV28 and TRBJ2-5; possible D gene TRBD1, 6 bases. Per the germline V gene, CDR1 is MDHEN and CDR2 is SYDVKM. The V and J ends lost 10 bases and 0 bases respectively, with 21 bases between them. CDR3 size: 16 residues. The CDR3 loop reads CATYPHNRAHQETQYF. The CDR3 DNA follows: TGTGCCACCTACCCCCACAACAGGGCCCACCAAGAGACCCAGTACTTC.

This clonotype was recorded many times. The chain has TRBV2 and TRBJ2-7; TRBD2 matches at 12 bases. The germline CDR1 and CDR2 sequences are SNHLY and FYNNEI. There are 15 residues in the CDR3. With 7 bases clipped from V and 3 bases from J, the junction kept 7 bases outside the gene matches. CDR3 sequence reads: CASKPASGRVYEQYF. The CDR3 coding sequence is TGTGCCAGCAAACCGGCTAGCGGGAGGGTCTACGAGCAGTACTTC.

This clonotype was counted between two and nine times. This chain uses TRBV6-1 with TRBJ1-6; possible D gene TRBD1, 5 bases. CDR1 is MNHNS, CDR2 SASEGT, per germline. The CDR3 totals 17 residues. The V end was cut by 5 bases, the J end by 7 bases, with 21 bases between. CDR3 bases: TGTGCCAGCAGTCGGGGCAAGGCCGGGCGAGCAAATTCACCCCTCCACTTT. This sequence encodes CASSRGKAGRANSPLHF.

The sample holds many counts of this clonotype. The rearrangement uses TRBV28 and TRBJ2-7; TRBD2 agrees at 8 bases. V was pared by 6 bases and J by 2 bases, with 6 bases of the junction left unmatched. The CDR3 spans 14 residues. Looked up from germline, CDR1 is MDHEN and CDR2 is SYDVKM. The CDR3 region is CASSPLAGTYEQYF. In nucleotides, the CDR3 is TGTGCCAGCAGCCCATTAGCGGGGACCTACGAGCAGTACTTC. The full variable domain, completed using reference TRBV28 and TRBJ2-7, is DVKVTQSSRYLVKRTGEKVFLECVQDMDHENMFWYRQDPGLGLRLIYFSYDVKMKEKGDIPEGYSVSREKKERFSLILESASTNQTSMYLCASSPLAGTYEQYFGPGTRLTVT.

This clonotype was observed at least ten times. The rearrangement joins TRBV7-2 to TRBJ2-1; 8 bases are a match to TRBD2. Germline trimming cut 5 bases from V and 2 bases from J; bases unmatched to any gene: 5. The length of the CDR3 is 15 residues. Germline loops: CDR1 SGHTA, CDR2 FQGNSA. The CDR3 DNA is TGTGCCAGCAGCGTTAGCGGGACCACCTACAATGAGCAGTTCTTC. Encoded protein: CASSVSGTTYNEQFF.

This clonotype was counted a few times. This chain joins TRBV19 and TRBJ2-1, with 8 bases fitting TRBD2. V shed 0 bases, J shed 6 bases, and the junction held 7 bases outside the gene matches. Germline V CDR1 and CDR2: LNHDA, SQIVND (reference sequence). The CDR3 spans 16 residues. The CDR3 here is CASSIDGTRGGNEQFF. The CDR3 bases are TGTGCCAGTAGTATAGACGGGACTAGAGGAGGCAATGAGCAGTTCTTC.

This clonotype has ten or more counts. V is TRBV28 and J is TRBJ2-1, with 13 bases that match TRBD2. CDR1 MDHEN and CDR2 SYDVKM come from the germline V gene. The CDR3 spans 15 residues. The J segment lost 10 bases and the V segment lost 3 bases, leaving 6 bases of the junction unmatched. CDR3 in amino acids: CASSLDPGLAGEQFF. The CDR3, as DNA: TGTGCCAGCAGTTTGGATCCGGGACTAGCGGGAGAGCAGTTCTTC.

CDR3 region: CASSLRQVSTGELFF. In DNA, the CDR3 is TGCGCCAGCAGCCTGCGACAGGTCTCCACCGGGGAGCTGTTTTTT. The V and J genes are TRBV5-1 and TRBJ2-2, with TRBD1 as a possible D gene (6 bases). The ends were cut back, 4 bases at V and 4 bases at J, with 14 bases in the middle. The germline V gene has CDR1 SGHRS and CDR2 YFSETQ. The CDR3 runs to 15 residues.

CDR3 nucleotide sequence: TGTGCCAGCAGTGACGGGGGCAGGGGCTACACCTTC. It translates to CASSDGGRGYTF. The genes are TRBV6-1 and TRBJ1-2, with a tentative D call TRBD1 (6 bases). Deletions cut 3 bases from V and 8 bases from J, with 10 bases between. CDR1 MNHNS and CDR2 SASEGT come from the germline V gene. CDR3 length equals 12 residues.

The J gene is TRBJ2-7, the V gene TRBV6-2 or TRBV6-3; D perhaps matches TRBD2 (6 bases). Trimming removed 8 bases at V and 2 bases at J, with 13 bases between. CDR1 MNHEY and CDR2 SVGEGT come from the germline V gene. This CDR3 spans 13 amino acids. CDR3: CASAGRKTYEQYF. The CDR3 DNA follows: TGTGCCAGCGCGGGACGGAAGACCTACGAGCAGTACTTC.

This clonotype was counted many times. The chain has TRBV2 and TRBJ2-1, with 7 bases that match TRBD1. V gave up 3 bases and J gave up 9 bases; unmatched junction bases: 8. The CDR3 totals 14 residues. CDR1 is SNHLY, CDR2 FYNNEI, per germline. The DNA of the CDR3 is TGTGCCAGCAGTGAGGGACAGTCCTCGGGTGAGCAGTTCTTC. It yields the protein CASSEGQSSGEQFF.

This rearrangement joins TRBV10-3 to TRBJ2-1, with a weak D call TRBD2 (6 bases). The CDR3 has 15 residues. The V gene lost 5 bases and the J gene lost 4 bases, with 15 bases spanning the gap. Germline values: CDR1 ENHRY, CDR2 SYGVKD. The CDR3, as DNA: TGTGCCATCAGTCTTGGGGGTGGGACTTACAATGAGCAGTTCTTC. Translated, it gives CAISLGGGTYNEQFF.

The chain employs TRBV9 and TRBJ2-1; 9 bases align to TRBD2. This CDR3 has 14 residues. Germline V lookup: CDR1 SGDLS, CDR2 YYNGEE. V gave up 4 bases and J gave up 2 bases; unmatched junction bases: 1. This chain's CDR3 is CASSTSGPYNEQFF. The CDR3 bases are TGTGCCAGCAGCACTAGCGGGCCCTACAATGAGCAGTTCTTC.

The sample holds a few counts of this clonotype. The J gene is TRBJ2-2, the V gene TRBV11-2, with D perhaps TRBD2 (9 bases). The CDR3 totals 21 residues. Trimming took off 5 bases at V and 0 bases at J, with 28 bases between the two ends. Germline-derived CDR1 and CDR2 are SGHAT and FQNNGV. This chain's CDR3 is CASSAPGQENIAGANTGELFF. As DNA, the CDR3 is TGTGCCAGCAGCGCTCCGGGACAGGAGAATATAGCGGGGGCGAACACCGGGGAGCTGTTTTTT. The variable domain in full, completed from reference TRBV11-2 and TRBJ2-2, reads EAGVAQSPRYKIIEKRQSVAFWCNPISGHATLYWYQQILGQGPKLLIQFQNNGVVDDSQLPKDRFSAERLKGVDSTLKIQPAKLEDSAVYLCASSAPGQENIAGANTGELFFGEGSRLTVL.

The gene calls are TRBV6-2 or TRBV6-3 and TRBJ2-2; D unresolved. The CDR3 is 15 residues long. Trimming cost V 6 bases and J 0 bases, with 11 bases left between them. The germline V gene encodes CDR1 MNHEY and CDR2 SVGEGT. The CDR3 reads CASRDRTANTGELFF. CDR3 DNA sequence: TGTGCCAGCAGGGATAGGACCGCGAACACCGGGGAGCTGTTTTTT.

There are many counts of this clonotype. This rearrangement joins TRBV5-1 to TRBJ2-5; D gene unclear. Deletions cut 4 bases from V and 2 bases from J, with 12 bases between. The CDR3 totals 14 residues. Germline CDR1 SGHRS, CDR2 YFSETQ. The CDR3 protein is CASSRGLYQETQYF. In DNA form, the CDR3 reads TGCGCCAGCAGCCGTGGGCTGTATCAAGAGACCCAGTACTTC.